The clone carrying this T cell receptor (beta chain) was recorded only once. Its antigen remains unidentified. The data were obtained in a study of shared clonotypes between healthy human individuals. The test was conducted at deep level. Using immunoSEQ multiplex PCR, the repertoire was profiled, and TCRdb retains in-frame clones only, with some absent. In the table there are about 1 million clones, more than 65% of which are singletons. Study-level results: Since donors were few, the genetic and exposure-history diversity represented was limited. Sharing across a handful of donors was seen in 5% to 5.5% of naive CD4 clonotypes. Larger estimated richness was generally seen in naive subsets than in memory subsets.

Trimming at V came to 9 bases and at J to 2 bases, leaving 6 bases not matched to a gene. Germline CDR1 reads SNHLY; CDR2 reads FYNNEI. The length of the CDR3 is 15 residues. The origin of this receptor is a man between 18 and 35 years old in good health. The V and J genes are TRBV2 and TRBJ2-2; 10 nucleotides agree with TRBD2. Sequencing used memory CD4+ T cells sorted from blood. Subset in this sample: CD45RA-negative fraction. The CDR3 sequence is CASRVAGGNTGELFF. The CDR3, as DNA: TGTGCCAGTCGAGTAGCGGGGGGTAACACCGGGGAGCTGTTTTTT.